A single TCR beta chain is shown here with its context. The germline V gene has CDR1 SNHLY and CDR2 FYNNEI. Trimming stripped 5 bases from V and 0 bases from J, with 11 bases between. The CDR3 length is 15 residues. This specimen belongs to a study of T-cell memory formation after mild COVID-19. Study background: In these data, TCR clusters were largely donor specific.

5'RACE primed from the constant segment yielded TCR alpha and TCR beta cDNA libraries bearing sample barcodes and UMIs. One entry per CDR3 protein results from TCRdb running MiXCR on the 5' RACE reads. The table lists fewer than 300,000 distinct CDR3 sequences, over 15% of them singletons. What was sequenced was PBMCs or a T cell subset sorted from them (not recorded which). This receptor was identified in a man younger than 35 who had mild COVID-19 (a few samples of this study predate the infection). Cell type and time point are not known. The chain is built from TRBV2 and TRBJ1-5, with D hard to call. CDR3 nucleotides: TGTGCCAGCAGTTTCACAGCCTATAGCAATCAGCCCCAGCATTTT. Translation gives CASSFTAYSNQPQHF.